This T cell receptor beta chain stems from a study of OX40 agonist ivuxolimab in advanced cancers. Clones were read by immunoSEQ multiplex PCR, and TCRdb kept only the in-frame ones, dropping some. The sample holds some 81,000 clones, around 82% seen once. The V end lost 0 bases, the J end lost 7 bases, and 13 bases lay between the germline ends. This CDR3 comprises 14 residues. The germline V gene encodes CDR1 SEHNR and CDR2 FQNEAQ (reference sequence). The TCR originated in an adult with an advanced solid tumor such as melanoma, head and neck, liver or kidney cancer. V and J are TRBV7-9 and TRBJ2-7; D unresolved. The sequencing here drew on CD4+ or CD8+ T cells sorted from blood, taken in a trial of the OX40 agonist ivuxolimab. CDR3 protein: CASSLAKKNGEQYF. The CDR3 DNA is TGTGCCAGCAGCTTAGCCAAGAAAAATGGAGAGCAGTACTTC.